What follows are 7 T cell receptor beta chains derived from one specimen sequenced in a study of T cell repertoires in cytomegalovirus infection. Each CDR3 protein gets one entry after TCRdb re-called the reads with MiXCR. The table shows approximately 110,000 distinct CDR3 sequences, with about 32% occurring only once. These receptors' targets are unknown. The starting material was CD8+ T cells from cultured PBMCs, obtained from culture after CMV antigen stimulation. These receptors came from a human donor in good health (CMV status not recorded). Some clones in this sample may be carry-over from other donors' samples.

This clonotype was picked up many times. The rearrangement links TRBV7-9 to TRBJ1-2; tentative D call: TRBD1 (6 bases). Per germline, CDR1 SEHNR and CDR2 FQNEAQ (reference sequence). Trimming took off 5 bases at V and 0 bases at J, with 13 bases between the two ends. CDR3 length: 15 amino acids. The CDR3 bases are TGTGCCAGCAGCCAGGGGACTGTCACTAACTATGGCTACACCTTC. Translation: CASSQGTVTNYGYTF.

This clonotype was observed many times. The chain is built from TRBV6-5 and TRBJ2-7, with 7 bases fitting TRBD1. The germline V gene has CDR1 MNHEY and CDR2 SVGAGI. This CDR3 comprises 14 residues. The junction had 1 base not matched to a gene; V was cut back by 0 bases and J by 2 bases. CDR3 bases: TGTGCCAGCAGTTACTCGACAGGGACCTACGAGCAGTACTTC. The encoded protein is CASSYSTGTYEQYF.

V is TRBV7-9 and J is TRBJ2-1; D unclear. Trimming cost V 1 base and J 8 bases, with 15 bases left between them. The CDR3 has 15 amino acids. Germline assignment: CDR1 SEHNR and CDR2 FQNEAQ (reference sequence). CDR3 residues: CASSLGGDASDEQFF. DNA of the CDR3: TGTGCCAGCAGCTTAGGTGGGGATGCTTCCGATGAGCAGTTCTTC.

On this clonotype: This may be a read error: a much more frequent sequence differs by one nucleotide. The chain carries TRBV7-6 and TRBJ2-7; tentatively, D is TRBD1 (5 bases). The germline CDR1 and CDR2 sequences are SGHVS and FNYEAQ. This CDR3 spans 14 amino acids. The CDR3 DNA follows: TGTACCAGCAGCCCCACAGGTGTCATTTACGAGCAGTACTTC. This sequence encodes CTSSPTGVIYEQYF.

The V and J genes are TRBV19 and TRBJ1-1; 8 positions agree with TRBD1. The CDR3 covers 15 residues. The junction had 8 bases not matched to a gene; V was cut back by 4 bases and J by 4 bases. Looked up from germline, CDR1 is LNHDA and CDR2 is SQIVND (reference sequence). In DNA, the CDR3 is TGTGCCAGTAGTAACCCAGGGGGCGCGGGCACTGAAGCTTTCTTT. Its translation is CASSNPGGAGTEAFF.

The chain combines TRBV2 with TRBJ2-1; TRBD2 matches at 7 bases. In germline, CDR1 is SNHLY, CDR2 FYNNEI. This CDR3 contains 15 residues. Trimming at V came to 8 bases and at J to 2 bases, leaving 9 bases not matched to a gene. The CDR3 protein is CASGGRGNTYNEQFF. The CDR3 nucleotides are TGTGCCAGCGGCGGGCGGGGGAACACCTACAATGAGCAGTTCTTC.

This clonotype was detected many times. The chain links TRBV7-9 to TRBJ1-1, with D unclear. Germline V gives CDR1 SEHNR, CDR2 FQNEAQ (reference sequence). V was trimmed by 1 base and J by 1 base, leaving 7 bases between them. The CDR3 extends over 14 amino acids. The CDR3 DNA reads TGTGCCAGCAGCTTAGTTAACAGGAACACTGAAGCTTTCTTT. Its protein is CASSLVNRNTEAFF.